The clone carrying this T cell receptor (beta chain) was found a few times. Seattle's enrolled individuals joined amid active infection and were then monitored longitudinally. V was shortened by 4 bases and J by 5 bases, with 18 bases between the two germline ends. This CDR3 has 15 amino acids. Looked up from germline, CDR1 is MNHEY and CDR2 is SVGAGI. These data originate in a study of blood T cell repertoires in COVID-19. This table comes from immunoSEQ multiplex PCR, and its TCRdb copy is limited to in-frame clones, with some not included. The sample yields around 260,000 clones, approximately 91% seen once.

The V and J genes are TRBV6-5 and TRBJ2-7, with D possibly being TRBD2 (5 bases). The receptor was isolated from a young adult with COVID-19, enrolled during active disease. The sequenced sample was peripheral blood. In DNA form, the CDR3 reads TGTGCCAGCAGTTCAGAGTCCGGGAATATCGACGAGCAGTACTTC. Protein sequence: CASSSESGNIDEQYF.